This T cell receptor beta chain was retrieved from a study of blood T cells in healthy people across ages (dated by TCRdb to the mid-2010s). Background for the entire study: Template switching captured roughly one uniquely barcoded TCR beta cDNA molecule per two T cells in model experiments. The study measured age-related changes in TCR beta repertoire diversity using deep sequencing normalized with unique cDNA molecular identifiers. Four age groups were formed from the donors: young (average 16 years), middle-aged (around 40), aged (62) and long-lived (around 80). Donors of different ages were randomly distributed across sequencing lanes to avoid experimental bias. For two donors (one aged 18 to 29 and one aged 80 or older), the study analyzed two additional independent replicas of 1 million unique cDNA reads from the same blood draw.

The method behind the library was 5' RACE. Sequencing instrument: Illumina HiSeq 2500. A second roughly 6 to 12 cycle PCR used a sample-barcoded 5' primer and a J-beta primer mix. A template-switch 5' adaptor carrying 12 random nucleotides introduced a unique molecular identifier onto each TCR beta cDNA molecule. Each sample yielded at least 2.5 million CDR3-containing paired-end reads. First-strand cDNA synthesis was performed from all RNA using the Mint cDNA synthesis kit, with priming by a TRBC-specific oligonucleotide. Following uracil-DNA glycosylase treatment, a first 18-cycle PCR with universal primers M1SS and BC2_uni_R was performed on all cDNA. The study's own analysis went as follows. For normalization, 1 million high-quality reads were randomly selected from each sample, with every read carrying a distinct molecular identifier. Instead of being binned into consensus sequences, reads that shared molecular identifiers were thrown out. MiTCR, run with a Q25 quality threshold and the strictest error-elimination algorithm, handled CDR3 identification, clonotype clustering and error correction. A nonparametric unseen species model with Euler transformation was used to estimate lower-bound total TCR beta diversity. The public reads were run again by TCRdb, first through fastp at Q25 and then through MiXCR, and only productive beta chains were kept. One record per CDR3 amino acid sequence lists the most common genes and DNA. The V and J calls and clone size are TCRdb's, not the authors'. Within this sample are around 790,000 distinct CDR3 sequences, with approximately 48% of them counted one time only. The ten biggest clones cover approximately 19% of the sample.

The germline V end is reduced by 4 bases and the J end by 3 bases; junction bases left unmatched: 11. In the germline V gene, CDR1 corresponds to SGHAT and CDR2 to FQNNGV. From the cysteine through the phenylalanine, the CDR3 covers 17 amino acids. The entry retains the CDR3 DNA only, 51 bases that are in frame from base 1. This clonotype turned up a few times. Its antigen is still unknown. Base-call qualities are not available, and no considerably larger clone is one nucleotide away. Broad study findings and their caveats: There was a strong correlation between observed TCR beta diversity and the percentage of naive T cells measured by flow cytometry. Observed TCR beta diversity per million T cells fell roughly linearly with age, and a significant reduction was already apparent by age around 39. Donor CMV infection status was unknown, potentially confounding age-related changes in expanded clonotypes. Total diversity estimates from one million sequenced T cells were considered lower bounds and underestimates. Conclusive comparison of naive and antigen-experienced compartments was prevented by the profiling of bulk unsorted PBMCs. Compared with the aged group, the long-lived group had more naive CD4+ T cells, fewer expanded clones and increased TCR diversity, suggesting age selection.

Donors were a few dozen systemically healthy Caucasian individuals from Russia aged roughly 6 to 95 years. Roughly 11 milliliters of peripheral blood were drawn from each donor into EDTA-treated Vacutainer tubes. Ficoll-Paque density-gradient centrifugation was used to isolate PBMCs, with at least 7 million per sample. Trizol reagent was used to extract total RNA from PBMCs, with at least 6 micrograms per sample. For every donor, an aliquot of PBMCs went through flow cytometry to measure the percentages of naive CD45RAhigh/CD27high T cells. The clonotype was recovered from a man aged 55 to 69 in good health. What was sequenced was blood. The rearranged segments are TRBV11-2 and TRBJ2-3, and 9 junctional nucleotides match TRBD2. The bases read TGTGCCAGCAGCTCAATCCCCAGCGGGGGGATGACAGATACGCAGTATTTT. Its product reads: CASSSIPSGGMTDTQYF.